The entry below gives a single T cell receptor beta chain sequence along with its context. The clone's antigen remains unknown. Base qualities are not provided; no much larger clone lies one nucleotide away. The sample's treatment or condition label, in plain terms: approximately 11-day PBMC culture with coronavirus spike peptide pools or control peptides (ViraFEST assay). The ViraFEST assay, used in the study, expanded antigen-specific T cells with peptide pools and then identified the expanded clonotypes through TCR sequencing. The convalescent patients' positive SARS-CoV-2 PCR tests fell between March and December 2020, which was before the Alpha, Beta and Delta variants emerged in the United States. PBMCs were cultured at approximately 2.1 million per well in IMDM supplemented with roughly 5.2% human AB serum and around 10 IU/ml IL-2, with 10 ug/ml peptide pools added. Half of the culture medium was replaced with fresh IL-2-containing medium on days 3 and 7. After 10 days of culture, CD4+ T cells were isolated by negative selection with the EasySep CD4+ T cell isolation kit. PBMCs were separated from whole blood using Ficoll-Paque Plus gradient centrifugation and then either used fresh or cryopreserved at -140C. In general, triplicate wells were set up for every culture condition.

The data originate from a study of vaccination and CD4 T cells after COVID-19 (dated by TCRdb to between 2021 and 2024). About the study as a whole: Convalescent patients had a positive SARS-CoV-2 result on nasal swab PCR, and of these patients, several had mild disease and one had severe disease. The convalescent cohort comprised six males and four females, including two Hispanic individuals, seven Caucasians, two Asians and one multiracial person. Two doses of either the Pfizer-BioNTech BNT162b2 vaccine (n=8) or the Moderna mRNA-1273 vaccine (n=2) were administered to participants. Post-COVID blood samples from convalescent patients were collected a median of around 110 days after diagnosis, with a range of roughly 30 to 161 days. Post-vaccine blood samples were obtained a median of about 72 days after the second vaccine dose, with a range of roughly 12 to 250 days. Culture stimuli were overlapping spike peptide pools from SARS-CoV-2 and from the common cold coronaviruses HCoV-NL63, HCoV-OC43 and HCoV-229E. Control cultures received a CEFX viral epitope pool as the positive control, an HIV-1 Nef peptide pool as the negative control, or no peptide. In roughly nine COVID-19 convalescent patients and a handful of infection-naive healthy vaccine recipients, the spike-specific CD4+ TCR repertoire before mRNA vaccination was compared with the repertoire after mRNA vaccination.

Library generation was performed with PCR. DNA from cultured CD4+ T cells underwent TCR sequencing with the Oncomine TCR Beta short-read assay at the Johns Hopkins FTIC core. The QIAamp micro DNA kit was used to extract genomic DNA from the cultured CD4+ T cells. Oncomine TCR Beta libraries from cultured CD4+ T cells were pooled using unique dual indexes and sequenced on an Illumina iSeq 100. Regarding the original processing steps: Non-productive sequences were removed, and CDR3s that did not start with C, did not end with F or W, or were shorter than 7 amino acids were discarded. The MANAFEST web application was used to identify antigen-specific clonotypes by comparing peptide-stimulated wells against reference wells and other culture wells. An FDR below 0.05, an odds ratio above 5, and a productive frequency above 0.1% in at least two of three replicate wells were required for clones to be considered positive. A clonotype counted as cross-reactive if it showed significant expansion both in the SARS-CoV-2 spike wells and in at least one common cold coronavirus spike condition. Similarity between CDR3 sequences was evaluated in R version 3.6.1 using Levenshtein distances (stringdist) and unrooted phylogenetic trees (ape). TCRdb ran its own pipeline on the public reads, namely fastp trimming at Q25 and MiXCR clone calling, and kept in-frame beta chains. Rows with a matching CDR3 protein are joined into one entry that keeps the most common DNA and genes. The V and J calls and clone size are TCRdb's, not the authors'. The sample includes some 15,000 distinct CDR3 sequences, with about 56% observed a single time. Of the sample, approximately 8.1% is held by the ten largest clones.

General findings and caveats noted by the study authors: In convalescent patients, a median approximately 83% of post-vaccine SARS-CoV-2-reactive clones were detected only after vaccination, and vaccine-specific priming was suggested by this finding. Only a relatively small number of convalescent patients were included in the study, and early timepoints following natural infection were not analyzed. Of the vaccine-specific clones found in convalescent patients, nearly all (304 of 307) were mono-reactive for SARS-CoV-2 spike instead of being cross-reactive with common cold coronaviruses. Although the median number of SARS-CoV-2-reactive clonotypes went up from around 20 after infection to some 38 after vaccination, the increase was not significant.

CDR1 is given as SEHNR and CDR2 as FQNEAQ, both from the germline V gene (reference sequence). The CDR3 runs 15 amino acids, cysteine and phenylalanine included. Just CDR3 DNA is preserved here, 45 bases in frame from base 1. The V and J ends are trimmed by 0 bases and 4 bases, leaving 9 bases between them. This clonotype originated in a human donor who had recovered from COVID-19. The V gene is TRBV7-9 and the J gene is TRBJ2-2, with the D segment identity uncertain. The sequences come from CD4+ T cells from blood, cultured in vitro, collected before SARS-CoV-2 vaccination. The CDR3 has the sequence CASSLAIGATGELFF. The DNA sequence follows: TGTGCCAGCAGCTTAGCGATCGGCGCCACCGGGGAGCTGTTTTTT.